The present TCR beta chain was sequenced within a study of human T cells and chemical hapten exposure (dated by TCRdb to the early 2020s). Some background on the complete study: For sensitization, 2% DPC in acetone was applied to a 2 cm by 2 cm area of upper inner arm skin. Blood for TCR sequencing was provided by twenty-nine alopecia patients at one to four time points (pre-sensitization, 2, 6 and 24 weeks). The mostly female patient cohort included alopecia areata with under or over 50% scalp involvement, alopecia totalis and alopecia universalis. Blood samples were taken from patients before sensitization (week 0) and at 2, 6 and about 24 weeks after DPC sensitization. The libraries were sequenced as a pool, and the TCR yield per sample differed mostly because of small variations in library volumes within the pool. Throughout the approximately 22-week study period, patients were also given weekly therapeutic DPC doses on the scalp. Patch testing was done on the upper back using Finn chambers containing 0.01% DPC, and results were scored after 6 days according to International Contact Dermatitis Research Group standards. The study tracked peripheral blood TCR repertoire changes in vivo during primary and secondary sensitization to the hapten diphenylcyclopropenone (DPC) in alopecia patients.

About this clonotype itself: What this receptor recognizes is not known. Per-base qualities were not stored, and no clone one base away is much larger.

Study-wide findings and limitations: Expanded TCRs formed significantly more large CDR3 similarity clusters than pre-sensitization or healthy control sets, consistent with antigen-driven responses. After repeated subsampling, changes were observed in the strength of the expansion versus patch-test correlation and in the threshold at which the correlation became significant. DPC sensitization did not change how many TCRs were above 1 in 1000 frequency, and no evidence was found of alterations in global repertoire structure. All patients had alopecia, a presumed autoimmune disease, so their immune response might differ from that of healthy individuals. A positive correlation was found between the number of PT1 expanded TCRs and patch test score, with significance reached at thresholds 8, 16 and 32 but not 4.

V gives up 5 bases and J gives up 0 bases, and the segment between their germline ends measures 8 bases. Looking up the germline V gene yields CDR1 SGHTA and CDR2 FQGNSA. Measured from the cysteine to the phenylalanine, the CDR3 is 15 residues long. CDR3 DNA only is kept here, 45 bases in frame from base 1. Explained via the paper, the time point label denotes: pre-sensitization, week 0. Read against the paper, the sample's treatment or condition label means: therapeutic diphenylcyclopropenone sensitization with weekly scalp DPC. At each patch-test visit, blood was drawn before the patch test was applied. Patients were considered eligible if aged 18 to 70, diagnosed with alopecia and deemed suitable for DPC therapy, and patients were excluded if pregnant. Total RNA was extracted from unfractionated whole blood collected in Tempus Blood RNA tubes. The receptor library was made with RACE. TCRdb shows the sequencer as NextSeq 500. During library preparation, unique molecular identifiers were attached to individual cDNA molecules so that TCRs could be counted quantitatively and reproducibly. For every blood RNA sample, sequencing covered both the TCR alpha and TCR beta chains. Under the source paper's analysis protocol: Samples had a median of roughly 100,000 TCRs, with a range from about 23,224 to 750,000. V, J and CDR3 annotation of the TCR reads was carried out using the Decombinator software suite. To make PS versus PT1 abundance plots, every sample was subsampled to the same number of TCRs (28,000). Expanded TCRs were defined as absent before sensitization and observed at least eight times at the 2-week time point. Through fastp at Q25 and MiXCR, TCRdb rebuilt clones from the public reads, retaining in-frame beta chains. One record per CDR3 amino acid sequence lists the most common genes and DNA. V and J calls and clone size were set by TCRdb, not the authors. The sample contains roughly 250,000 distinct CDR3 sequences, about 8.6% of them found a single time. The leading ten clones occupy less than 3% of the sample.

The TCR sequence derives from a woman aged 40 to 50 with alopecia areata. Some clones in this sample may be carry-over from other donors' samples. The chain is made from TRBV7-2 and TRBJ2-6; the D segment cannot be called with confidence. Specimen: whole blood, collected in connection with sensitization to the hapten diphenylcyclopropenone (DPC). The DNA reads TGTGCCAGCAGCCGAACAAACTCTGGGGCCAACGTCCTGACTTTC. It translates to CASSRTNSGANVLTF.